The entry that follows covers one T cell receptor beta chain sequence. Its antigen is not identified. A single base separates this from a much larger clone, so it may be a read error. Without the conserved terminal phenylalanine or tryptophan, this CDR3 likely stems from a read error. The sample comes from a study of early T cells in non-severe SARS-CoV-2 infection. Study-level background: RNA in bulk from unsorted whole blood was sequenced, and chains were unpaired. Points from the study as a whole: Using VDJdb, the matching emphasized anti-spike CD8 responses while missing private and CD4 specificities.

As part of library construction, unique molecular identifiers were attached to individual cDNA molecules. TCRdb called the 5' RACE reads again in MiXCR, with one record for every CDR3 protein. The table records tens of thousands of distinct CDR3 sequences, roughly a tenth of them present only once. The sequence came from an adult who was a healthcare worker with PCR-confirmed SARS-CoV-2 infection or an uninfected control (not recorded which). Sequencing was performed on whole blood.

The CDR3 protein is CASSPTTEKLFL. The CDR3 nucleotides read TGTGCCAGCTCACCAACCACCGAGAAACTGTTTTTG. This chain joins TRBV18 and TRBJ1-4; D gene uncertain. Germline-derived CDR1 and CDR2 are KGHSH and LQKENI. V was pared by 2 bases and J by 11 bases, with 9 bases between. The CDR3 is 12 amino acids.